The T cell receptor beta chain under discussion was sequenced for a study of T-cell reconstitution after alpha-beta-depleted transplantation in children. This clonotype was detected many times. Preparation of the TCRbeta library used unique molecular identifiers. TCRdb re-derived calls from the PCR reads in MiXCR, one entry per CDR3 protein. The sample records some 640,000 distinct CDR3 sequences, roughly 15% being singletons. The CDR3 consists of 13 residues. Germline V lookup: CDR1 SQVTM, CDR2 ANQGSEA. The J segment lost 2 bases and the V segment lost 2 bases, leaving 0 bases of the junction unmatched.

This sequence joins TRBV29-1 and TRBJ2-1; 7 bases match TRBD2. The sequence was obtained from a human donor who donated a stem cell graft to a child with acute myeloid leukemia. The source material was PBMCs from the stem cell graft donor, sampled from the stem cell graft. The CDR3 loop is CSVELAAYNEQFF. The CDR3 DNA reads TGCAGCGTTGAACTAGCGGCCTACAATGAGCAGTTCTTC.